This TCR beta chain was recorded in a study of human T cells and chemical hapten exposure. Study context: Among samples, TCR yields varied mainly because of small differences in pooled library volume. Points from the study as a whole: The number of TCRs over 1 in 1000 frequency stayed unchanged after DPC.

Someone pulled total RNA out of unfractionated whole blood. The library tagged individual cDNA molecules with unique molecular identifiers. MiXCR, run by TCRdb on the 5' RACE reads, gives a single entry per CDR3 protein. The sample consists of tens of thousands of distinct CDR3 sequences, roughly 8% of them appearing once. For this clonotype: What it binds is not known.

Germline V CDR1 and CDR2: SGHRS, YFSETQ. Trimming removed 3 bases from V and 2 bases from J; junction bases left unmatched: 8. The CDR3 spans 18 residues. The receptor comes from a male donor in good health. The chain joins TRBV5-1 to TRBJ2-3; 14 bases are a match to TRBD2. This CDR3 reads CASSWTGTSGRATDTQYF. CDR3 sequence (DNA): TGCGCCAGCAGCTGGACCGGGACTAGCGGGAGAGCCACAGATACGCAGTATTTT.